Shown below are 15 T cell receptor beta chains from a single sample sequenced in a study of blood T cell repertoires in COVID-19. This table comes from immunoSEQ multiplex PCR, and its TCRdb copy is limited to in-frame clones, with some not included. The sample records about 23,000 clones, 70% to 90% being singletons. The sample was peripheral blood. These TCRs come from an elderly woman with active or convalescent COVID-19.

This clone was counted between two and nine times. The V call is TRBV10-3, the J call TRBJ1-5; D perhaps matches TRBD1 (5 bases). With 3 bases removed from V and 11 bases from J, the gap between germline ends came to 11 bases. CDR3 length: 12 amino acids. Germline CDR1 is ENHRY and CDR2 is SYGVKD. The DNA of the CDR3 is TGTGCCATCAGTGATTCCAGGGCGTCCCAGCATTTT. As protein: CAISDSRASQHF.

This chain joins TRBV2 and TRBJ1-4; 8 nucleotides line up with TRBD1. Trimming took 6 bases from V and 3 from J; bases not matched to a gene: 6. From germline, CDR1 is SNHLY and CDR2 FYNNEI. The CDR3 is 15 amino acids. The chain's CDR3 is CASRPQGAANEKLFF. CDR3 sequence (DNA): TGTGCCAGCAGGCCTCAGGGGGCGGCTAATGAAAAACTGTTTTTT.

This clone was seen a single time. J is TRBJ2-7 and V is TRBV5-6; maybe TRBD1 (6 bases). V lost 5 bases, J lost 6 bases, and 15 bases lay in between. Looked up from germline, CDR1 is SGHDT and CDR2 is YYEEEE. The CDR3 consists of 13 residues. This CDR3 reads CASSSTGWGEQYF. CDR3 DNA sequence: TGTGCCAGCAGTTCTACAGGGTGGGGCGAGCAGTACTTC.

In DNA form, the CDR3 reads TGTGCCAGCAGTCCGATCCGACAGGGGGGCTACGAGCAGTACTTC. Encoded protein: CASSPIRQGGYEQYF. The chain uses TRBV28 and TRBJ2-7; 9 bases match TRBD1. Germline V gives CDR1 MDHEN, CDR2 SYDVKM. The CDR3 totals 15 residues. J gave up 3 bases and V 5 bases, and 8 bases lay outside the gene matches.

J is TRBJ1-4 and V is TRBV4-1, with 7 bases matching TRBD1. Trimming removed 1 base from V and 2 bases from J; junction bases left unmatched: 4. The CDR3 contains 16 residues. Germline V gene data show CDR1 as MGHRA and CDR2 as YSYEKL. CDR3 sequence: CASSQAKQGTNEKLFF. The CDR3 bases are TGCGCCAGCAGCCAAGCTAAACAGGGGACTAATGAAAAACTGTTTTTT.

The chain combines TRBV10-2 with TRBJ2-7; D is perhaps TRBD1 (6 bases). CDR3 length: 14 residues. The V and J ends lost 10 bases and 1 base respectively, with 17 bases between them. Germline CDR1 reads WSHSY; CDR2 reads SAAADI. The CDR3 nucleotides are TGCGCCATCACCAAGGGGGTGAGGTCCTACGAGCAGTACTTC. Amino acid sequence: CAITKGVRSYEQYF.

On this clone itself: At one of its ends the junction is not consistent with the germline gene, which may arise from a read error. This chain uses TRBV5-4 with TRBJ2-2, with a weak D call TRBD1 (6 bases). The CDR3 spans 15 residues. Germline lookup yields CDR1 SGHNT and CDR2 YYREEE (reference sequence). The CDR3 region has the DNA TGTGCCAGCAGCTTGCAGGGGTTGAACGCCGGGGAGCTGTTTTTT. Translated, it gives CASSLQGLNAGELFF.

The chain has TRBV23-1 and TRBJ2-4; D not resolved. TRBV23-1 is identified as an open reading frame with a role that is uncertain. V dropped 0 bases and J dropped 0 bases, with 24 bases sitting between them. This CDR3 comprises 21 residues. CDR3 nucleotide sequence: TGCGCCAGCAGTCAATCCGAAGTGGTACAGAAATATAATCTAGCCAAAAACATTCAGTACTTC. Protein product: CASSQSEVVQKYNLAKNIQYF.

The V and J genes are TRBV7-2 and TRBJ2-7, with 13 bases fitting TRBD2. Germline trimming cut 5 bases from V and 2 bases from J; bases unmatched to any gene: 0. Germline CDR1 SGHTA, CDR2 FQGNSA. The CDR3 runs to 14 residues. The CDR3 DNA sequence: TGTGCCAGCAGCACTAGCGGGGGGGCCTACGAGCAGTACTTC. The encoded protein is CASSTSGGAYEQYF.

The chain has TRBV30 and TRBJ2-7; perhaps TRBD2 as D (5 bases). Germline V gene data show CDR1 as GTSNPN and CDR2 as SVGIG (reference sequence). CDR3 length: 13 amino acids. The ends were cut back, 2 bases at V and 2 bases at J, with 10 bases in the middle. CDR3 sequence: CAWSRAGTYEQYF. The CDR3 DNA sequence: TGTGCCTGGAGTAGGGCGGGCACCTACGAGCAGTACTTC.

The chain uses TRBV2 and TRBJ2-3; D might be TRBD1 (6 bases). The CDR3 consists of 15 residues. Trimming stripped 6 bases from V and 3 bases from J, with 16 bases between. Germline-derived CDR1 and CDR2 are SNHLY and FYNNEI. For the CDR3, the DNA is TGTGCCAGCAGGCCCCAGGGGATCAAGACAGATACGCAGTATTTT. Protein: CASRPQGIKTDTQYF.

This clone has a handful of counts. The gene calls are TRBV2 and TRBJ2-1; no reliable D call. Germline CDR1 reads SNHLY; CDR2 reads FYNNEI. CDR3 length: 15 amino acids. With 3 bases removed from V and 4 bases from J, the gap between germline ends came to 13 bases. In nucleotides, the CDR3 is TGTGCCAGCAGTGATGACCAGACTCCTTACAATGAGCAGTTCTTC. This translates into CASSDDQTPYNEQFF.

The chain uses TRBV5-3 and TRBJ2-7; TRBD1 agrees at 7 bases. TRBV5-3 belongs to the ORF category, with a function that is uncertain. The CDR3 is 14 amino acids. V shed 4 bases and J 2 bases; nucleotides not matched to a gene: 6. The CDR3 sequence: CARSPDRSAYEQYF. CDR3 DNA: TGTGCCAGAAGCCCGGACAGGTCCGCCTACGAGCAGTACTTC.

The genes are TRBV5-1 and TRBJ1-2, with 8 bases lining up with TRBD1. With 1 base clipped from V and 6 bases from J, the junction kept 8 bases outside the gene matches. The CDR3 spans 15 residues. Germline lookup yields CDR1 SGHRS and CDR2 YFSETQ. This CDR3 reads CASSLIAGGSDGYTF. In DNA, the CDR3 is TGCGCCAGCAGCTTGATCGCAGGGGGCAGTGATGGCTACACCTTC.

This clone was seen just once. The gene calls are TRBV24-1 and TRBJ1-1; tentatively, D is TRBD1 (6 bases). V lost 7 bases and J 4 bases, leaving 12 bases between the germline ends. CDR1 and CDR2 (germline): KGHDR, SFDVKD. CDR3 size: 13 residues. The CDR3 protein is CATSHGTSTEAFF. The CDR3 nucleotides are TGTGCCACCAGCCACGGGACATCCACTGAAGCTTTCTTT.